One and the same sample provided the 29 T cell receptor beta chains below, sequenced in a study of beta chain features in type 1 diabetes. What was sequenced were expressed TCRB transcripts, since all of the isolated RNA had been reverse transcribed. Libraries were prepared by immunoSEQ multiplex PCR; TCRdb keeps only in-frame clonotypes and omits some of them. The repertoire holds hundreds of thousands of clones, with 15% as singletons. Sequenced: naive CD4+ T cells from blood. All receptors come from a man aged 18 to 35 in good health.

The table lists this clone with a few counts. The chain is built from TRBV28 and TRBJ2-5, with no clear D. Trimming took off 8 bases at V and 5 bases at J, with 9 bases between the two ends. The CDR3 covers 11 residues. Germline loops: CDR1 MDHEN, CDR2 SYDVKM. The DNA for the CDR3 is TGTGCCAGCGCCGTGAGGGAGACCCAGTACTTC. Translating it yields CASAVRETQYF.

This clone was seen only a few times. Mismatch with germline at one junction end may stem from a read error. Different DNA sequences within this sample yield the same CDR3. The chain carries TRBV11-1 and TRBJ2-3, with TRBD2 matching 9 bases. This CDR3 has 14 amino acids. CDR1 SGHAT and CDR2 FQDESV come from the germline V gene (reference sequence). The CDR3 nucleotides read TGTGCCAGCAGCCTAGCGGGATTCACAGATACGCAGTATTTT. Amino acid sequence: CASSLAGFTDTQYF.

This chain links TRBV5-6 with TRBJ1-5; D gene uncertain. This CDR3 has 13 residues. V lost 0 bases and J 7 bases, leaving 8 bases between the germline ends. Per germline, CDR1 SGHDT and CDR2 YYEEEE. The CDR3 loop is CASSLGLSQPQHF. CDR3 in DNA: TGTGCCAGCAGCTTGGGGTTGTCACAGCCCCAGCATTTT.

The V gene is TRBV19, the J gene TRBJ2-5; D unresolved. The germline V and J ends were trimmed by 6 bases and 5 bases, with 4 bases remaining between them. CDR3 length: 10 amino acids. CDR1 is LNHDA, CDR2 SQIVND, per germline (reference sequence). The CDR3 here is CASSRETQYF. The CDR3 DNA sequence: TGTGCCAGTAGCCGCGAGACCCAGTACTTC.

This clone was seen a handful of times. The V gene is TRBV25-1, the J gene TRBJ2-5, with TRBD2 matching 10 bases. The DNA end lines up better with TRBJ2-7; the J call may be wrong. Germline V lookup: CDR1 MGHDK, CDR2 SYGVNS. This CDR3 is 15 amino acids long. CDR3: CASSDPSGSGYEQYF. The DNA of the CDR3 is TGTGCCAGCAGTGACCCTAGCGGGAGTGGATACGAGCAGTACTTC.

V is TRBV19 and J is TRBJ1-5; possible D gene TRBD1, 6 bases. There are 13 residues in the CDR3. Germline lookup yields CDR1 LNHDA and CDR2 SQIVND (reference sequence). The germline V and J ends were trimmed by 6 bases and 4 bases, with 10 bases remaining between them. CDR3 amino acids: CASSWTENQPQHF. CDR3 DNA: TGTGCCAGTAGCTGGACAGAAAATCAGCCCCAGCATTTT.

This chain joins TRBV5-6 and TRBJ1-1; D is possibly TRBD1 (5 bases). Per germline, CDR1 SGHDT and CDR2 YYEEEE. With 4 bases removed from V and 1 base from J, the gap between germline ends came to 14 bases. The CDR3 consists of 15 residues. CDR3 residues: CASSRDLYRNTEAFF. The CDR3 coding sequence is TGTGCCAGCAGCCGGGACCTATACCGGAACACTGAAGCTTTCTTT.

Written as DNA, the CDR3 is TGTGCCAGCAGTGATGGGGCAGAACTCCAAGAGACCCAGTACTTC. This translates into CASSDGAELQETQYF. This sequence joins TRBV25-1 and TRBJ2-5; D possibly corresponds to TRBD1 (5 bases). Per the germline V gene, CDR1 is MGHDK and CDR2 is SYGVNS. V lost 3 bases, J lost 1 base, and 12 bases lay in between. CDR3 length equals 15 residues. The whole variable domain, remainder taken from reference TRBV25-1 and TRBJ2-5, is EADIYQTPRYLVIGTGKKITLECSQTMGHDKMYWYQQDPGMELHLIHYSYGVNSTEKGDLSSESTVSRIRTEHFPLTLESARPSHTSQYLCASSDGAELQETQYFGPGTRLLVL.

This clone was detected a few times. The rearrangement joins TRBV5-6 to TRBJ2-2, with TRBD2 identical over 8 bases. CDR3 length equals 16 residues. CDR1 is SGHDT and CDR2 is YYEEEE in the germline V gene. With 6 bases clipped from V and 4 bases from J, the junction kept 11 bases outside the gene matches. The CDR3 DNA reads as TGTGCCAGCAACCCCCGGCGGGGGGCGGTCACCGGGGAGCTGTTTTTT. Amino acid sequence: CASNPRRGAVTGELFF.

CDR3 in amino acids: CASSLAGGYNEQFF. The CDR3 region has the DNA TGTGCCAGCAGTTTAGCGGGAGGTTACAATGAGCAGTTCTTC. The rearrangement links TRBV27 to TRBJ2-1; 8 bases line up with TRBD2. The CDR3 has 14 amino acids. Germline lookup yields CDR1 MNHEY and CDR2 SMNVEV (reference sequence). V lost 2 bases to trimming and J lost 4 bases; unmatched junction nucleotides: 1.

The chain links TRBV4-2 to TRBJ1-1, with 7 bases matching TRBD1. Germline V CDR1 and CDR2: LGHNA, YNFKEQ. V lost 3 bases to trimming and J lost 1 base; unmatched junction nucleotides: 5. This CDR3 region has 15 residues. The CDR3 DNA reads TGTGCCAGCAGCCACCCGGACAGGAAGAACACTGAAGCTTTCTTT. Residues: CASSHPDRKNTEAFF.

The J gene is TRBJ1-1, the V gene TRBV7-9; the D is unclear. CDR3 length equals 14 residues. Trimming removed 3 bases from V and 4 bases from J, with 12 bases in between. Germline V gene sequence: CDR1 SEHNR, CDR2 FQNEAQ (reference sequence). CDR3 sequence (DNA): TGTGCCAGCAGCTTGTCCGAACGGAGCACTGAAGCTTTCTTT. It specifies CASSLSERSTEAFF.

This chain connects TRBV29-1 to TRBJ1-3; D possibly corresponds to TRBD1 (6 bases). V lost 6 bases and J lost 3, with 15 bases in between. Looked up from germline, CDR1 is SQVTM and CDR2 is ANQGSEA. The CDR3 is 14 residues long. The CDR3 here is CSVEGGSVGNTIYF. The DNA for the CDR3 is TGCAGCGTCGAGGGGGGCTCGGTTGGAAACACCATATATTTT.

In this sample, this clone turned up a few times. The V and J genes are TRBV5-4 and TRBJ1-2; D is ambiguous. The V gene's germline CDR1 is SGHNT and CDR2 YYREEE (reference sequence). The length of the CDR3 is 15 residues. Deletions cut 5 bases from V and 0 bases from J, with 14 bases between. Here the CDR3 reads CASSLGSYPNYGYTF. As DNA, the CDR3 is TGTGCCAGCAGTTTAGGGTCGTACCCTAACTATGGCTACACCTTC.

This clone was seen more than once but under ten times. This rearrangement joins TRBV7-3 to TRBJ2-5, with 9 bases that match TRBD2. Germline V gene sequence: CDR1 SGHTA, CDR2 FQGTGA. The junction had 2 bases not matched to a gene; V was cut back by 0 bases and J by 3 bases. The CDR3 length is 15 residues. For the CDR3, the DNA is TGTGCCAGCAGCTTAACCGGCGGGAGGGAAGAGACCCAGTACTTC. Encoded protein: CASSLTGGREETQYF.

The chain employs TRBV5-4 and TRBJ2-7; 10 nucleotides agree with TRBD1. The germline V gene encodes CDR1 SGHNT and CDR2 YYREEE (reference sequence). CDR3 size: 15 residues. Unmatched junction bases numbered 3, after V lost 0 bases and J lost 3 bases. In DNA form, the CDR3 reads TGTGCCAGCAGCTTGGACGGGACAGGGGTCTACGAGCAGTACTTC. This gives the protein CASSLDGTGVYEQYF.

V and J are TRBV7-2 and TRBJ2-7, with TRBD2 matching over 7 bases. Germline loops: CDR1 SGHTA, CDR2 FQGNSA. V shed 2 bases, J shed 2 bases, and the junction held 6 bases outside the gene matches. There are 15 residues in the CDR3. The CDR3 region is CASSLTREKTYEQYF. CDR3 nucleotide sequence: TGTGCCAGCAGCTTAACGCGGGAGAAAACCTACGAGCAGTACTTC.

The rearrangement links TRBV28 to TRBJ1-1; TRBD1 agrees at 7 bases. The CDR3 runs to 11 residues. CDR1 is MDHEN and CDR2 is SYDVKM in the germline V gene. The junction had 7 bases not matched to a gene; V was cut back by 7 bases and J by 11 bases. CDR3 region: CASTKTGRAFF. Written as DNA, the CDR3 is TGTGCCAGCACCAAGACAGGGCGGGCTTTCTTT.

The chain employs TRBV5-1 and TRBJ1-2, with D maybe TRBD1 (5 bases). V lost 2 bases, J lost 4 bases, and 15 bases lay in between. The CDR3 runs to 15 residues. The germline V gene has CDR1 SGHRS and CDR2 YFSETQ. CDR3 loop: CASSLKPTGLYGYTF. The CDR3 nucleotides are TGCGCCAGCAGCTTAAAACCTACGGGGCTCTATGGCTACACCTTC. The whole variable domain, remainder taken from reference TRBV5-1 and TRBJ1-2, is KAGVTQTPRYLIKTRGQQVTLSCSPISGHRSVSWYQQTPGQGLQFLFEYFSETQRNKGNFPGRFSGRQFSNSRSEMNVSTLELGDSALYLCASSLKPTGLYGYTFGSGTRLTVV.

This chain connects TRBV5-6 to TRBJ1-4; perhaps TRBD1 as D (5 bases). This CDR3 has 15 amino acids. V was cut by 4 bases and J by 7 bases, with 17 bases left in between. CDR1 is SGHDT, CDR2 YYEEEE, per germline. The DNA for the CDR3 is TGTGCCAGCAGCCCTTCAGGGTTGTCGGGTGAAAAACTGTTTTTT. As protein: CASSPSGLSGEKLFF.

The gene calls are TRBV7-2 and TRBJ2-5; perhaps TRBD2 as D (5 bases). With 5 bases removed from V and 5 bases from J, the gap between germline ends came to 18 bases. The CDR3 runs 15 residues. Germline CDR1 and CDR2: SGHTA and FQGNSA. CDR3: CASSRPPGVGETQYF. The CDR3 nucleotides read TGTGCCAGCAGCAGACCGCCCGGGGTGGGGGAGACCCAGTACTTC.

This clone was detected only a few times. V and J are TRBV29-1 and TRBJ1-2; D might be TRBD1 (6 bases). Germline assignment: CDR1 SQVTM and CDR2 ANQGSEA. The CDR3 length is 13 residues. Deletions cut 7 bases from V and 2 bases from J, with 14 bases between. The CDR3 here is CSATGQLNYGYTF. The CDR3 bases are TGCAGCGCAACCGGACAGTTAAACTATGGCTACACCTTC.

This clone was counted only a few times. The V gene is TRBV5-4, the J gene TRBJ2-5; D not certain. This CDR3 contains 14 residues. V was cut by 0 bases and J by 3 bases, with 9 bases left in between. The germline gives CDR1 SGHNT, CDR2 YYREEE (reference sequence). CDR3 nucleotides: TGTGCCAGCAGCTTGGCGTCAGACAAAGAGACCCAGTACTTC. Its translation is CASSLASDKETQYF.

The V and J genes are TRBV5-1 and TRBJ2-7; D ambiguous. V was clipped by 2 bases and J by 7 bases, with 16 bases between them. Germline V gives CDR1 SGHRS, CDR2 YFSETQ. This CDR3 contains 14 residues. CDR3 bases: TGCGCCAGCAGCTTCCCCTCCAGCTCCGGGGAGCAGTACTTC. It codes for CASSFPSSSGEQYF.

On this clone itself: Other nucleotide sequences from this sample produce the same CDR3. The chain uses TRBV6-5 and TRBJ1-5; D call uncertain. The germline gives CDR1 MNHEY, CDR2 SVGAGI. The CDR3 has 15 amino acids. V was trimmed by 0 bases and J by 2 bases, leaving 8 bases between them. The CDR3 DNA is TGTGCCAGCAGTTACTCGAATGGGGGCAATCAGCCCCAGCATTTT. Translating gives CASSYSNGGNQPQHF.

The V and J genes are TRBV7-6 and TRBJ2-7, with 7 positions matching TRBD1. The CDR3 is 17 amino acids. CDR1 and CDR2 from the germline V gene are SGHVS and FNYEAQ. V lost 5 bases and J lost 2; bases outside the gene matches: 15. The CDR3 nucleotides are TGTGCCAGCAGCCTAGAGGGCGCGGACAGGACCACCTACGAGCAGTACTTC. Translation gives CASSLEGADRTTYEQYF.

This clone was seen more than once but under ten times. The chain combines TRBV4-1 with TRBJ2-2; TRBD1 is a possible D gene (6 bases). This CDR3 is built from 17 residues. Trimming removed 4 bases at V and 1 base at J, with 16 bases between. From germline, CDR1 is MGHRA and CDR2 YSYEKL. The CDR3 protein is CASSRWRTVGNTGELFF. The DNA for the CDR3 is TGCGCCAGCAGCCGCTGGAGGACAGTCGGGAACACCGGGGAGCTGTTTTTT.

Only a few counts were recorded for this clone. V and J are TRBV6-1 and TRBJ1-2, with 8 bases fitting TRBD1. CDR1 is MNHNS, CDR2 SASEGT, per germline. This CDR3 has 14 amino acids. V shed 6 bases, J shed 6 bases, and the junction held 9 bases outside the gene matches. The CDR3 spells CASSRQGFFDGYTF. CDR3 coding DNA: TGTGCCAGCAGCCGACAGGGGTTCTTCGATGGCTACACCTTC.

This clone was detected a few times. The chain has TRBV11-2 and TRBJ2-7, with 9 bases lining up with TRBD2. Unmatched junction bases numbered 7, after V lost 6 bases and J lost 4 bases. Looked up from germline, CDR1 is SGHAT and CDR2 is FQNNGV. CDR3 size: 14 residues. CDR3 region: CASRSSGSGYEQYF. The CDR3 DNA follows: TGTGCCAGCAGGAGTAGCGGGAGTGGTTACGAGCAGTACTTC.